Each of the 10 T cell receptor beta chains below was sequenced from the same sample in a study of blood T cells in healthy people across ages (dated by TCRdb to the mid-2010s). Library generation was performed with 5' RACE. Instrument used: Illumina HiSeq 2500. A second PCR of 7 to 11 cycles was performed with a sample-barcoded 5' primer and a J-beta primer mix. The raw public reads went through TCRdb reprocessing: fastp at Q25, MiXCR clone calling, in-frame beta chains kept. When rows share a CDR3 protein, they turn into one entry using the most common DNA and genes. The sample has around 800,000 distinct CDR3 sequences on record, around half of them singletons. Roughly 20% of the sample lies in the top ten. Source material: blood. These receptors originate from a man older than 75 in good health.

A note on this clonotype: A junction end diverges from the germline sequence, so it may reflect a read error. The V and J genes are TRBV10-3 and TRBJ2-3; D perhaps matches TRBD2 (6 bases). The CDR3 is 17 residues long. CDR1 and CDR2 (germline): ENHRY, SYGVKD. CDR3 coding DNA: TGTACCATCAGGGAACGACATCGGGGCGGGAATGAAGATACGCAGTATTTT. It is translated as CTIRERHRGGNEDTQYF.

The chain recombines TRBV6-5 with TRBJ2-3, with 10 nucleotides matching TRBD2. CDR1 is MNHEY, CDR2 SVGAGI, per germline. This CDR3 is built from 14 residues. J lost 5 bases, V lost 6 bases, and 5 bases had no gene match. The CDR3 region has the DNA TGTGCCAGCAGGCGGACTAGCGGAGTAGATACGCAGTATTTT. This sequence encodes CASRRTSGVDTQYF.

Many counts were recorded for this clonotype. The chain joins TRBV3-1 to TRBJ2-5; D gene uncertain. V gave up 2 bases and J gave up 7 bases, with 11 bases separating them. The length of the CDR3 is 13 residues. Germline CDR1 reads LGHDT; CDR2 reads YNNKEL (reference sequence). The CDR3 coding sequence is TGTGCCAGCAGCCAAAGCGCCGTCGGGACCCAGTACTTC. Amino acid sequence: CASSQSAVGTQYF.

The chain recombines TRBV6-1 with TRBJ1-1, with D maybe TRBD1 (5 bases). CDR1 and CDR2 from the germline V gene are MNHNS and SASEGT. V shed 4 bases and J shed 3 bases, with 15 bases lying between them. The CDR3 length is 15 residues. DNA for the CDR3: TGTGCCAGCAGTGCAGGGACCACAGGAGACACTGAAGCTTTCTTT. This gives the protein CASSAGTTGDTEAFF.

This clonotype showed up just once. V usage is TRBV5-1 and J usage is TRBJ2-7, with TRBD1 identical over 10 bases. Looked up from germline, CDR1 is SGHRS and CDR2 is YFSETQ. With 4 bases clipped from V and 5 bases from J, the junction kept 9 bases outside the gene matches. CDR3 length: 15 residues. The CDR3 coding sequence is TGCGCCAGCAGCGCCGGGACAGGGGTTTCCCACGAGCAGTACTTC. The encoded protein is CASSAGTGVSHEQYF.

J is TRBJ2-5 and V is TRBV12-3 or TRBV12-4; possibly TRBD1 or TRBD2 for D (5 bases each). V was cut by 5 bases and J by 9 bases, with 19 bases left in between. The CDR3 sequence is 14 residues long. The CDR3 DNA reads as TGTGCCAGCAGTCCCGGGACCTCCTTCGGGGCCCAGTACTTC. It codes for CASSPGTSFGAQYF.

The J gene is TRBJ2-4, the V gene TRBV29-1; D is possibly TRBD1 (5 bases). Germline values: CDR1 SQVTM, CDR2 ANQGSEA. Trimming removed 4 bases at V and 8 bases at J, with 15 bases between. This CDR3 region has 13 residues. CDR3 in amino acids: CSVVLQGRYIQYF. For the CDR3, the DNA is TGCAGCGTTGTTCTCCAGGGTCGGTACATTCAGTACTTC.

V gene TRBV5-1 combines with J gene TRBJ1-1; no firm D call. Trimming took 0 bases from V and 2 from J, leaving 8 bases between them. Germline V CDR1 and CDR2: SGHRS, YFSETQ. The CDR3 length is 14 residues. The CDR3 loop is CASSLESDNTEAFF. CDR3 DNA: TGCGCCAGCAGCTTGGAGTCAGATAACACTGAAGCTTTCTTT.

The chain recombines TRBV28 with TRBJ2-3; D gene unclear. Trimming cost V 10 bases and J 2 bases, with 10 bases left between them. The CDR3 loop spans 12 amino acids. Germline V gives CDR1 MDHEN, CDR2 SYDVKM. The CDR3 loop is CATGPNTDTQYF. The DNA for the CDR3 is TGTGCCACTGGGCCCAACACAGATACGCAGTATTTT.

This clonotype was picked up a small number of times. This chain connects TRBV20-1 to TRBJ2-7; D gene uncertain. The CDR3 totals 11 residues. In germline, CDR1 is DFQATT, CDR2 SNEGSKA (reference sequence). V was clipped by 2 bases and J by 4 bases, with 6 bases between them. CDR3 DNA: TGCAGTGCTAGAATTGGATACGAGCAGTACTTC. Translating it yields CSARIGYEQYF.